Listed here is a single T cell receptor (beta chain). Additional DNA sequences in this sample encode the identical CDR3. Researchers ran the PCR with 60 Vbeta and 13 Jbeta primers. Per the study methods: Later analysis identified tens of millions of unique TCR beta chains, 9 million to 13 million shared. Profiled with immunoSEQ multiplex PCR; TCRdb holds only in-frame clones, not every one. The D gene and trimming were derived from the DNA, and the V and J assignments and clone size from that table. The table lists approximately 100,000 clones, roughly three quarters of them singletons. This entry comes from a study of cytomegalovirus exposure and HLA in healthy donors. Donors consisted of healthy bone marrow donors. The sequencing input was PBMCs. The TCR comes from a woman younger than 30 in good health and CMV-seropositive.

In DNA, the CDR3 is TGTGCCACCAGCAGAGATTTTACCGGGAACAATGAGCAGTTCTTC. Its protein is CATSRDFTGNNEQFF. The rearrangement uses TRBV15 and TRBJ2-1; D possibly corresponds to TRBD2 (5 bases). Germline assignment: CDR1 LNHNV and CDR2 YYDKDF (reference sequence). This CDR3 comprises 15 residues. The germline V and J ends were trimmed by 0 bases and 5 bases, with 11 bases remaining between them.